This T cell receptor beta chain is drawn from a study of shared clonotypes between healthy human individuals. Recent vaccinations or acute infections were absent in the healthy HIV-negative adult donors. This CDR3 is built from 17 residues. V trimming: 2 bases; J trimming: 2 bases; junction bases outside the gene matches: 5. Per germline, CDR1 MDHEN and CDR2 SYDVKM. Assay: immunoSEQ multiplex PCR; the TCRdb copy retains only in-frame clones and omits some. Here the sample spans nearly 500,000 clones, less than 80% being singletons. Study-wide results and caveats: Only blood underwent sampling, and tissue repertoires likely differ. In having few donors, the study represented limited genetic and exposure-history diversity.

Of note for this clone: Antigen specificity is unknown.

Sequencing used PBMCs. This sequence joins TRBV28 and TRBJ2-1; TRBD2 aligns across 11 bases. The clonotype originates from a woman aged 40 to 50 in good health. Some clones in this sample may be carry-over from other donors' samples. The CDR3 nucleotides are TGTGCCAGCAGTTTAAGGGCTAGCGGGAGGACCTACAATGAGCAGTTCTTC. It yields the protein CASSLRASGRTYNEQFF.